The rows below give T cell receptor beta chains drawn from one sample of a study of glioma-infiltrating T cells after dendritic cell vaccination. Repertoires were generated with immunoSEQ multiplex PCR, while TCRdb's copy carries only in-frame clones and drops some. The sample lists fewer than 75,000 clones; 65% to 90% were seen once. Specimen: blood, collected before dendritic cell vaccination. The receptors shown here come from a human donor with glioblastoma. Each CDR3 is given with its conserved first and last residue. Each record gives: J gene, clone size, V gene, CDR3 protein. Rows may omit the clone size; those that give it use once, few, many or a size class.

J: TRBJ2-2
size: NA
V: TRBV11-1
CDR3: CASSLAIQANTGELFF

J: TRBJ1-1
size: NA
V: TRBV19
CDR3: CASSTLTVALEAFF

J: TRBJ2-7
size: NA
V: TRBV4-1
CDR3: CASSLGQGDYEQYF

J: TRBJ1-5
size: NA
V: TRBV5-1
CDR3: CASSSGTGPNQPQHF

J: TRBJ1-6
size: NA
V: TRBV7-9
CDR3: CASSGDRQRSPLHF

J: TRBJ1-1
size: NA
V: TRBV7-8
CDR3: CASSFGQLTEAFF

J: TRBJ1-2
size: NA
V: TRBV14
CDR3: CASSQAARIISF

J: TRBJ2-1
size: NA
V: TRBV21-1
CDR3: CASSRPGLGEQFF

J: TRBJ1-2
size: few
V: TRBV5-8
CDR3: CASSRTGVGGYTF

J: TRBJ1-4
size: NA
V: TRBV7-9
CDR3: CASSSDDEKLFF

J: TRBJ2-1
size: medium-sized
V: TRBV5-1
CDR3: CASSSTSGGLYNEQFF

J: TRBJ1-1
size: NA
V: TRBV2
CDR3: CASRPPGGQNTEAFF

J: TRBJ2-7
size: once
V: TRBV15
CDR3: CATSRVGPPRSYEQYF

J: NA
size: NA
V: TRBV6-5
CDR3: CASRKLGETQYF

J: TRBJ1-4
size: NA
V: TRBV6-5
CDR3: CASSEVRVSEKLFF

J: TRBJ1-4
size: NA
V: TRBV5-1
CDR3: CASSLDYNEKLFF

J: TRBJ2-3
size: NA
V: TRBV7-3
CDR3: CASSLDGGAGDTQYF

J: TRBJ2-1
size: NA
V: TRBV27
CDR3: CASSRRSTGGSGVNEQFF

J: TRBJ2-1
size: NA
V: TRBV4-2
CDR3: CASSQLRAGEQFF

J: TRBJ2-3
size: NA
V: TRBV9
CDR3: CASSGTGTDTQYF

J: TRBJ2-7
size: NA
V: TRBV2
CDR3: CASSAQGTATYEQYF

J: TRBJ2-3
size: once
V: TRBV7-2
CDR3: CASRPSGGGQVDTQYF

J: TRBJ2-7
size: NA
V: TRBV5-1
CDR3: CASSRGQGSYEQHF

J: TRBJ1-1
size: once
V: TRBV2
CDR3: CASSENGAGANTEAFF

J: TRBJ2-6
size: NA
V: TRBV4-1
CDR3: CASSPGVSGANVLTF

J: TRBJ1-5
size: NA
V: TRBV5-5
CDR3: CASSLVGDQPQHF

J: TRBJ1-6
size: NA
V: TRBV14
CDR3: CASSRGDRNSPLHF

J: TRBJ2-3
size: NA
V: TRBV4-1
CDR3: CASSQDVTGSDTQYF

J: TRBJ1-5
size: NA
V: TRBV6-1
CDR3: CASISRGGGDQPQHF

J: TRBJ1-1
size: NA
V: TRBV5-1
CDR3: CASSLARGQENTEAFF

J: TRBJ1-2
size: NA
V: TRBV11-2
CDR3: CASSPPGQMLPTF

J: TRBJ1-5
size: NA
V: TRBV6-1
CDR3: CASMPKTGWDQPQHF

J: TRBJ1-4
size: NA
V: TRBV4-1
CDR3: CASSQDWRQGDEKLFF

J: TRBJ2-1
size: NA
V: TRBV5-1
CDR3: CASSLGTNMDEQFF

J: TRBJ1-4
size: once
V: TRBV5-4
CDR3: CASSLDGGPTNEKLFF

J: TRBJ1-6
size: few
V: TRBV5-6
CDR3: CASSLGQLNSPLHF